This entry concerns a single T cell receptor (beta chain). What this receptor recognizes is not known. A much larger clone sits a single nucleotide away, making a read error possible. Additional DNA sequences in this sample encode the identical CDR3. Using the deep immunoSEQ assay, TCR CDR3 regions were amplified from genomic DNA by multiplex PCR. Extracted genomic DNA from each cell subset was distributed evenly across all wells of several immunoSEQ 96-well plates, and each plate was treated as a replicate. Each replicate PCR for sorted subsets received 150 to 250 ng genomic DNA, equal to 28,000 or so T cell genomes. Purified libraries were quantified with a Qubit 3.0 fluorometer, sized on a Bioanalyzer 2100, and re-quantified with the KAPA Library Quantification kit. Each immunoSEQ 96-well plate was sequenced on its own single-read 150-cycle Illumina NextSeq 550 flow cell. From the authors' description of their analysis: Because the immunoSEQ output included only junctional sequences and no quality scores, the filtering could not be the same as the filtering used for full-length reads. To assign V/J genes and CDR3, sequences were annotated against IMGT germline references using PyIR, a Python wrapper for IgBLAST v1.9. Any read was removed if the V/J assignment was weak (E-value above 1e-6), the CDR3 was missing, or the read contained stop codons, out-of-frame junctions, or ambiguous translated residues. V3J clonotypes were defined by identical inferred V gene, J gene, and CDR3 amino acid sequence. The percentage overlap between two repertoires was calculated by dividing the number of shared unique clonotypes by the size of the smaller repertoire. Three approaches were used to assess repertoire richness: RTK rarefaction, the Chao1 estimator, and Recon v2.1 estimates of unobserved clonotypes. For all TCRbeta clonotypes obtained by the gDNA method from several donors, generation probabilities were computed with OLGA. TCRdb's version of the immuneACCESS table is confined to in-frame rearrangements and falls short of the full clone set. An unresolved V gene accounts for under half of the shortfall where checked; the remainder is of unknown origin. V and J calls and clone size are those listed in that table; D and trimming were worked out from the DNA. Recorded for this sample are roughly 760,000 clones; about 74% of them occurred a single time. The ten largest make up approximately 1.7% of the sample.

Donors were healthy HIV-negative adults with no recently reported acute infections or vaccinations. All donors were Caucasian adults living in Nashville, Tennessee, USA. Magnetic negative selection was used to enrich CD4+ T cells, after which naive cells were positively selected on CD45RA and the negative fraction became the memory subset. Blood was collected by leukapheresis, and PBMCs were isolated by Ficoll-Histopaque density gradient centrifugation and then cryopreserved in liquid nitrogen vapor phase. Analytical flow cytometry was used to check the purity and quantity of each magnetically sorted T cell population. Each sorted fraction had its genomic DNA isolated and then quantified by UV absorbance on a Nanodrop 2000c. This specimen belongs to a study of shared clonotypes between healthy human individuals (dated by TCRdb to the early 2020s). Broadly, across the study: The cohort comprised a couple of women and a few men aged 18 to 49 years. For each donor, CD4 naive and CD4 memory were each run on three plates, CD8 naive on two plates, and CD8 memory on one plate. To estimate repertoire size and how much clonotype sharing occurs between individuals, the study deeply sequenced the blood TCR repertoires of roughly 5 healthy adults. Libraries were prepared and TCR repertoires were sequenced by different laboratories using diverse techniques, in order to increase sequencing depth and limit assay-specific biases. Leukapheresis yielded between about 0.94 and 8.9 billion PBMCs per donor.

The CDR3 numbers 15 residues from cysteine through phenylalanine. Only CDR3 DNA remains: 45 bases, in frame from the first base. The germline V gene (reference sequence) sets CDR1 to LNHNV and CDR2 to YYDKDF. Here V drops 0 bases and J drops 1 base, and the junction holds 0 bases not matched to any gene. Paper-wide results and their limitations: Compared with non-shared clonotypes, the clonotypes found in all four sorted-subset donors had higher generation probabilities. Sampling was limited to blood, and TCR repertoires in tissue likely differ from TCR repertoires in blood. Even with the large sequencing depth, rarefaction of the sorted-subset datasets indicated that sequencing was incomplete. Based on pairwise subsampling, the degree of clonotype sharing among donors was expected to be affected by sequencing depth. Across a few donors, about 5% of naive CD4, roughly 3.4% of naive CD8, around 2.5% of memory CD4, and under 0.45% of memory CD8 clonotypes were shared. Because the study included a small number of donors, the genetic and exposure-history diversity represented was limited. Larger estimated clonotype richness was generally found for naive subsets than for memory subsets.

Input material: memory CD4+ T cells sorted from blood. What this sample's cell subset or site label stands for: CD45RA-negative fraction. The clonotype comes from a woman under 40 in good health. This chain is built from TRBV15 and TRBJ2-1; 7 bases in between match TRBD2. In nucleotides, the sequence is TGTGCCACCAGCAGAGAAGCGGGATCCTACAATGAGCAGTTCTTC. Translation gives CATSREAGSYNEQFF.